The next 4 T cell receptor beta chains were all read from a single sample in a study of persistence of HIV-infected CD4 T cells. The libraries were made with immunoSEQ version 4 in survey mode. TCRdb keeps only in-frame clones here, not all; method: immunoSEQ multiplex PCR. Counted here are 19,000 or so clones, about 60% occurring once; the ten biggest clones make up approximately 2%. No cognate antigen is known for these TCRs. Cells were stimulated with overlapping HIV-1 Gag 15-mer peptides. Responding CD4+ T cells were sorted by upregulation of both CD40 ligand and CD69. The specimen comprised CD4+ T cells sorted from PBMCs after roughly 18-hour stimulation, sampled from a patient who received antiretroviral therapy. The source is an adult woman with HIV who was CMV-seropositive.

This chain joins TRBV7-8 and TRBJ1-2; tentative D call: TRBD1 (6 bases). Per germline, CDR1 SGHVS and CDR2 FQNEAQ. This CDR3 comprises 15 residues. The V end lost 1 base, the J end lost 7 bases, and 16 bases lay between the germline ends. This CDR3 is CASSLERGALGGYTF. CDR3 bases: TGTGCCAGCAGCTTAGAGAGGGGGGCGCTAGGTGGCTACACCTTC.

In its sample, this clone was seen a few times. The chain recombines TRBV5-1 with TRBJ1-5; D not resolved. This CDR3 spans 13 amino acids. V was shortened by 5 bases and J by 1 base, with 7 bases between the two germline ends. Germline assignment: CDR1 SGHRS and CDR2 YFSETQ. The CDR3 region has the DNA TGCGCCAGCAGTTACGACAGCAATCAGCCCCAGCATTTT. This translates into CASSYDSNQPQHF.

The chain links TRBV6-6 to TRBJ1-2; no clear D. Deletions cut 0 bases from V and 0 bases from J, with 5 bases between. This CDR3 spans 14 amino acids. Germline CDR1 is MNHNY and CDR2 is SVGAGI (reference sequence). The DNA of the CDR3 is TGTGCCAGCAGTTACTCGCAGACTAACTATGGCTACACCTTC. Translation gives CASSYSQTNYGYTF.

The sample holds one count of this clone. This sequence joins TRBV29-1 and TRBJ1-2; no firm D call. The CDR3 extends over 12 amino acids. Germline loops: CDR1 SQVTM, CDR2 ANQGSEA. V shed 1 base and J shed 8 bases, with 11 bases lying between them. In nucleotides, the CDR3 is TGCAGCGTTGAAGGTGTTGGGTTCGGCTACACCTTC. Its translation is CSVEGVGFGYTF. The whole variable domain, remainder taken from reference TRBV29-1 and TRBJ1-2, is SAVISQKPSRDICQRGTSLTIQCQVDSQVTMMFWYRQQPGQSLTLIATANQGSEATYESGFVIDKFPISRPNLTFSTLTVSNMSPEDSSIYLCSVEGVGFGYTFGSGTRLTVV.